This passage covers 3 T cell receptor beta chains from one sample sequenced in a study of shared clonotypes between healthy human individuals. TCRdb keeps only in-frame clones here, not all; method: immunoSEQ multiplex PCR. Seen here are about 2 million clones, roughly 95% observed once, and the top ten hold 0.13%. The sequencing sample was made of naive CD4+ T cells sorted from blood. The subset here: CD45RA+ positively selected. Receptors originate from a man aged 18 to 30 in good health.

This chain connects TRBV7-9 to TRBJ1-2; D unclear. Trimming removed 5 bases from V and 8 bases from J, with 18 bases in between. Germline loops: CDR1 SEHNR, CDR2 FQNEAQ (reference sequence). The CDR3 contains 14 residues. The CDR3 reads CASSPTQRVEGYTF. DNA of the CDR3: TGTGCCAGCAGCCCCACCCAGAGGGTAGAAGGCTACACCTTC.

The chain links TRBV9 to TRBJ1-2; D not certain. This CDR3 is built from 15 residues. V was pared by 0 bases and J by 0 bases, with 9 bases between. The germline V gene encodes CDR1 SGDLS and CDR2 YYNGEE. The CDR3 reads CASSVVPSANYGYTF. CDR3 DNA: TGTGCCAGCAGCGTAGTTCCCTCAGCTAACTATGGCTACACCTTC.

Here the CDR3 reads CASSGQRRDRGSDNEQFF. The CDR3 nucleotides read TGCGCCAGCAGCGGTCAGAGAAGGGACAGGGGATCCGACAATGAGCAGTTCTTC. The rearrangement uses TRBV5-1 and TRBJ2-1, with 10 bases matching TRBD1. V dropped 4 bases and J dropped 5; count of bases not matched to a gene: 15. This CDR3 is 18 amino acids long. The V gene's germline CDR1 is SGHRS and CDR2 YFSETQ.